This section outlines one T cell receptor (beta chain) sequence together with its context. Its specificity is unknown. The CDR3 length is 12 residues. The germline V gene has CDR1 GTSNPN and CDR2 SVGIG (reference sequence). The J segment lost 7 bases and the V segment lost 1 base, leaving 3 bases of the junction unmatched. The data stem from a study of cytomegalovirus exposure and HLA in healthy donors. General observations from the study: TCR beta V segments were, for the most part, productive about 87% or about 30% of the time in an earlier analysis. In a later analysis, a missense DCLRE1C variant was linked to TCR beta V- and J-gene trimming.

The PCR used 60 Vbeta and 13 Jbeta primers. Generated by immunoSEQ multiplex PCR, the TCRdb table keeps only in-frame clones and is missing some. The table includes 200,000 to 250,000 clones, 70% to 85% detected once. Source material: PBMCs. The source is a woman aged 40 to 55 in good health and CMV-seronegative. This rearrangement joins TRBV30 to TRBJ1-1; 7 bases fit TRBD1. The CDR3 region is CAWSGTGLEAFF. CDR3 in DNA: TGTGCCTGGAGTGGGACAGGTCTTGAAGCTTTCTTT.